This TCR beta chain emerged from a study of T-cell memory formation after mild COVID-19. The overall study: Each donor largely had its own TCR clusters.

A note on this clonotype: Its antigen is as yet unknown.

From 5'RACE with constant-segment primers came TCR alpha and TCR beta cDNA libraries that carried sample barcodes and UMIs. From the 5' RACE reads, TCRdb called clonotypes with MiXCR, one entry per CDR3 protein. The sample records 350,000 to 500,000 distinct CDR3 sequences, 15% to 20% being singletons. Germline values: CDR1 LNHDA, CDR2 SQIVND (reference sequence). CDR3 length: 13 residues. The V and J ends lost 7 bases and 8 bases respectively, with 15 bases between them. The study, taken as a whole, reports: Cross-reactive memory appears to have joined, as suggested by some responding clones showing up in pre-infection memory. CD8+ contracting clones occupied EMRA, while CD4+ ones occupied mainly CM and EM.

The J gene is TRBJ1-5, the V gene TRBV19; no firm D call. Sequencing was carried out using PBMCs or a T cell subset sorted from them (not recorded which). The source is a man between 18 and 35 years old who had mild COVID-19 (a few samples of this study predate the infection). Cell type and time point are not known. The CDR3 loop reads CASKDLTGEPQHF. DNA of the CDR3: TGTGCCAGTAAAGACCTTACCGGGGAGCCCCAGCATTTT.